The rows below give T cell receptor beta chains drawn from one sample of a study of T-cell reconstitution after alpha-beta-depleted transplantation in children. TCRdb reprocessed the PCR reads via MiXCR and lists one record per CDR3 protein. This sample yields 440,000 or so distinct CDR3 sequences, of which about 11% are seen a single time; 4.5% to 7% belongs to the top ten. The sample consisted of PBMCs from the stem cell graft donor, taken from the stem cell graft. These receptors were obtained from a human donor who donated a stem cell graft to a child with acute myeloid leukemia. Both conserved end residues are part of each CDR3. D genes are given only for firm matches. Clone size, where shown, is once, few, many, or a class for clones that have expanded.

cdr3_aa cdr3_nt clone_size v_call d_call j_call
CASSLWSAEAFF TGTGCCAGCAGTTTATGGTCCGCCGAAGCTTTCTTT few TRBV12-3/TRBV12-4 . TRBJ1-1
CASSLDGRTHTQYF TGTGCCAGCAGCTTAGACGGGAGAACACATACGCAGTATTTT . TRBV11-2 . TRBJ2-3
CASTRGNTGELFF TGTGCCAGCACCAGGGGGAACACCGGGGAGCTGTTTTTT few TRBV12-3/TRBV12-4 . TRBJ2-2
CASSLIGGNYGYTF TGTGCCAGCAGCTTGATCGGCGGAAACTATGGCTACACCTTC . TRBV5-6 . TRBJ1-2
CSVEWLAADWTQYF TGCAGCGTTGAGTGGTTAGCGGCTGACTGGACCCAGTACTTC few TRBV29-1 . TRBJ2-5
CASKPLAGIQETQYF TGTGCCAGCAAACCCCTAGCGGGGATCCAAGAGACCCAGTACTTC . TRBV2 TRBD2 TRBJ2-5
CASSRGGTSGSYEQYF TGTGCCAGCAGTCGCGGGGGGACTAGCGGAAGCTACGAGCAGTACTTC . TRBV6-1 TRBD2 TRBJ2-7
CASSLRGGGLAKNIQYF TGTGCCAGCAGTTTACGGGGCGGGGGGCTGGCCAAAAACATTCAGTACTTC few TRBV12-3/TRBV12-4 TRBD2 TRBJ2-4
CATSSKNTEAFF TGTGCCACCAGCAGCAAGAACACTGAAGCTTTCTTT few TRBV15 . TRBJ1-1
CASSSPGSGSLYEQYF TGTGCCAGCAGCTCCCCCGGTAGCGGGAGTCTCTACGAGCAGTACTTC many TRBV6-2/TRBV6-3 TRBD2 TRBJ2-7
CASSARVWGGSYEQYF TGTGCCAGCAGCGCCCGAGTGTGGGGCGGTTCTTACGAGCAGTACTTC . TRBV7-2 . TRBJ2-7
CASSLSASTDTQYF TGTGCCAGCAGTTTGTCCGCCAGCACAGATACGCAGTATTTT many TRBV12-3/TRBV12-4 . TRBJ2-3
CASSAQTSGQPYEQYF TGTGCCAGCAGCGCACAAACTAGCGGGCAACCCTACGAGCAGTACTTC many TRBV9 TRBD2 TRBJ2-7
CASNTGGRETQYF TGTGCCAGCAATACCGGGGGCCGGGAGACCCAGTACTTC few TRBV12-3/TRBV12-4 . TRBJ2-5
CASSQDISSGSSAQYF TGTGCCAGCAGCCAAGATATATCTAGCGGGTCCAGCGCGCAGTATTTT few TRBV4-2 TRBD2 TRBJ2-3
CASSTGLAVSSYEQYF TGTGCCAGCAGCACGGGACTAGCAGTAAGCTCCTACGAGCAGTACTTC few TRBV7-2 TRBD2 TRBJ2-7
CASSEIHGSGLETQYF TGTGCCAGCAGTGAAATCCACGGGAGCGGGCTAGAGACCCAGTACTTC few TRBV6-1 . TRBJ2-5
CASGLGGLGETQYF TGTGCTAGTGGTTTGGGGGGCCTGGGGGAGACCCAGTACTTC . TRBV12-5 . TRBJ2-5
CASSPGTSGAYEQYF TGTGCCAGCAGCCCCGGGACTAGCGGCGCCTACGAGCAGTACTTC few TRBV7-6 TRBD2 TRBJ2-7
CASSPRTGTGANVLTF TGCGCCAGCAGCCCACGGACAGGGACTGGGGCCAACGTCCTGACTTTC few TRBV5-1 TRBD1 TRBJ2-6
CSVKRGDSTDTQYF TGCAGTGTCAAGCGGGGGGATAGCACAGATACGCAGTATTTT many TRBV20-1 TRBD2 TRBJ2-3
CSVAGQGKNQPQHF TGCAGCGTTGCCGGCCAGGGCAAAAATCAGCCCCAGCATTTT few TRBV29-1 . TRBJ1-5
CASSLAGGYEQYF TGTGCCAGCAGCTTAGCGGGGGGCTACGAGCAGTACTTC many TRBV7-2 . TRBJ2-7
CASSSRDRGSIAKNIQYF TGTGCCAGCAGTTCCAGGGACAGGGGGAGTATAGCCAAAAACATTCAGTACTTC . TRBV27 TRBD1 TRBJ2-4
CASSQESQTYTEAFF TGCGCCAGCAGCCAAGAGTCCCAGACGTACACTGAAGCTTTCTTT . TRBV4-1 . TRBJ1-1
CASSPKTSGSGFYNEQFF TGCGCCAGCAGCCCAAAAACTAGCGGGAGCGGTTTTTACAATGAGCAGTTCTTC few TRBV5-1 TRBD2 TRBJ2-1
CSALRTPISPQHF TGCAGTGCCCTTCGGACACCAATCAGCCCCCAGCATTTT . TRBV20-1 . TRBJ1-5
CASSEGLVGTLGFSGFDEQFF TGTGCCAGCAGTGAAGGTTTAGTCGGGACCCTGGGATTCTCAGGGTTCGATGAGCAGTTCTTC . TRBV2 . TRBJ2-1
CASSRGGRTEAFF TGTGCCAGCAGCCGGGGGGGTAGGACTGAAGCTTTCTTT few TRBV7-9 . TRBJ1-1
CASTAGRRNTEAFF TGTGCCAGCACCGCTGGCCGGAGGAACACTGAAGCTTTCTTT many TRBV2 . TRBJ1-1
CASSSLWGAQETQYF TGCGCCAGCAGTTCCCTCTGGGGGGCCCAAGAGACCCAGTACTTC . TRBV10-2 . TRBJ2-5
CASSEQAGGPETQYF TGTGCCAGCAGTGAACAAGCGGGGGGGCCCGAGACCCAGTACTTC . TRBV6-1 TRBD2 TRBJ2-5
CSASVRQHSYNDEQFF TGCAGTGCTAGCGTCCGACAGCACTCCTACAATGATGAGCAGTTCTTC few TRBV20-1 . TRBJ2-1
CSVEDSGRNTEAFF TGCAGCGTTGAAGATTCGGGCCGGAACACTGAAGCTTTCTTT few TRBV29-1 . TRBJ1-1
CSARTDKVHEQFF TGCAGTGCCAGGACAGATAAGGTGCATGAGCAGTTCTTC . TRBV20-1 . TRBJ2-1
CASSLGGQNTGELFF TGCGCCAGCAGCTTGGGGGGCCAGAACACCGGGGAGCTGTTTTTT many TRBV5-1 . TRBJ2-2
CASSPRRTSGSGADTQYF TGTGCCAGCAGCCCCCGGAGGACTAGCGGGAGTGGGGCAGATACGCAGTATTTT . TRBV7-3 TRBD2 TRBJ2-3
CASSLGSTGQAQYF TGTGCTAGCAGCTTGGGATCGACAGGGCAGGCCCAGTACTTC . TRBV7-7 TRBD1 TRBJ2-5
CASSRKETGTSGSYEQYF TGTGCCAGCAGCCGTAAAGAGACCGGGACTAGCGGCTCCTACGAGCAGTACTTC few TRBV6-5 TRBD2 TRBJ2-7
CASSKGGLAGVSYEQYF TGTGCCAGCAGCAAAGGGGGACTAGCGGGAGTCTCCTACGAGCAGTACTTC . TRBV21-1 . TRBJ2-7
CASSPNPRGAHSNQPQHF TGCGCCAGCAGCCCCAACCCCAGGGGCGCGCATAGCAATCAGCCCCAGCATTTT few TRBV5-1 . TRBJ1-5
CASSSEGEQETQYF TGTGCCAGCAGCTCAGAGGGGGAACAAGAGACCCAGTACTTC . TRBV7-9 . TRBJ2-5
CSVVGGSGSSIEQFF TGCAGCGTTGTGGGGGGTAGCGGGAGCTCGATTGAGCAGTTCTTC . TRBV29-1 TRBD2 TRBJ2-1
CASNAVGGQETQYF TGTGCCAGCAACGCCGTTGGAGGCCAAGAGACCCAGTACTTC few TRBV7-2 . TRBJ2-5
CASSNDRVSAINQPQHF TGTGCCAGTAGTAACGACAGGGTTTCTGCTATCAATCAGCCCCAGCATTTT . TRBV19 TRBD1 TRBJ1-5